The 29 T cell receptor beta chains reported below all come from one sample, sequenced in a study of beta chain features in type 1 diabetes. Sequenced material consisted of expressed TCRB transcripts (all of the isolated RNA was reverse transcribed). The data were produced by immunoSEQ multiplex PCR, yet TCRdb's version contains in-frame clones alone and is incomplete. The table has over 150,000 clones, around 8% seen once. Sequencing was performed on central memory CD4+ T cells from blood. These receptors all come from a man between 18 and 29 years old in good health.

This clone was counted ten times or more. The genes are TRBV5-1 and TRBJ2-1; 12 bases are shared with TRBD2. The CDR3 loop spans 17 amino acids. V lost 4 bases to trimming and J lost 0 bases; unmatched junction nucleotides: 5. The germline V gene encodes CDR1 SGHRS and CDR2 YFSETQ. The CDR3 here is CASSQGTSGYSYNEQFF. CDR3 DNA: TGCGCCAGCAGCCAGGGGACTAGCGGGTACTCCTACAATGAGCAGTTCTTC.

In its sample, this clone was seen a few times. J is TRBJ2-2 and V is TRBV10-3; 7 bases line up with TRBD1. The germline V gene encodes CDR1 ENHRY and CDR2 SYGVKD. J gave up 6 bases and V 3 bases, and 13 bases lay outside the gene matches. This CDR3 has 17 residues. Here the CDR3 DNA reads TGTGCCATCAGTGATCAGGGGGTTCGAGCGGTCCCCGGGGAGCTGTTTTTT. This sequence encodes CAISDQGVRAVPGELFF.

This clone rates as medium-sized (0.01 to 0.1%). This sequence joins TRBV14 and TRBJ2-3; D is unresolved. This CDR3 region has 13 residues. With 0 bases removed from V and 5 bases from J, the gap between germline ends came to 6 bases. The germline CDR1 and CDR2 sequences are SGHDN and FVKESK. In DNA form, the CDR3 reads TGTGCCAGCAGCCAAGAGCTTAGAGATACGCAGTATTTT. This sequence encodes CASSQELRDTQYF.

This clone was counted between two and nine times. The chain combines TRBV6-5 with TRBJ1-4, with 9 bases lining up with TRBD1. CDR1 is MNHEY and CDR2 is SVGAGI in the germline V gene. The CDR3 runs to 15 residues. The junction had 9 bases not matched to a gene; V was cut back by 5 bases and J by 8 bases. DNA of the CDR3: TGTGCCAGCAGTGGCATCCGGACAGGGGAAGAAAAACTGTTTTTT. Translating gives CASSGIRTGEEKLFF.

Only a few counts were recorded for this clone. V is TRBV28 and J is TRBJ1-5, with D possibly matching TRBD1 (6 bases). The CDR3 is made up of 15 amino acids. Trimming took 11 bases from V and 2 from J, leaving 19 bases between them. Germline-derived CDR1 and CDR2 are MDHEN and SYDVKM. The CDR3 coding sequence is TGTGCCGGAAAATCACAGGGTGCCGGCAATCAGCCCCAGCATTTT. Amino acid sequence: CAGKSQGAGNQPQHF.

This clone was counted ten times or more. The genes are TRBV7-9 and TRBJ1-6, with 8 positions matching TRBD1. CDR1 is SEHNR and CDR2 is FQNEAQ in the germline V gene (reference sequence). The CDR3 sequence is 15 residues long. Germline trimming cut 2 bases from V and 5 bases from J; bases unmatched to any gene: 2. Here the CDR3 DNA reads TGTGCCAGCAGCTTACGGACAGGGAATAATTCACCCCTCCACTTT. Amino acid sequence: CASSLRTGNNSPLHF.

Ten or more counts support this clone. CDR3 nucleotide sequence: TGTGCCAGCAGCTCACGCCTCAGACAGGGGAAGGCTGAAGCTTTCTTT. Its translation is CASSSRLRQGKAEAFF. V and J are TRBV7-2 and TRBJ1-1, with 8 bases lining up with TRBD1. V lost 4 bases, J lost 6 bases, and 13 bases stayed unmatched. The germline V gene encodes CDR1 SGHTA and CDR2 FQGNSA. This CDR3 is built from 16 residues.

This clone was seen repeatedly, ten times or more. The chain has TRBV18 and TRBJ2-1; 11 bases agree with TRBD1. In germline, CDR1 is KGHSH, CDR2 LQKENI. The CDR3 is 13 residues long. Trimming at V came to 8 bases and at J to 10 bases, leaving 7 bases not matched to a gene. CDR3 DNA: TGTGCCAGCCACAGGACAGGGGGCGGGGAGCAGTTCTTC. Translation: CASHRTGGGEQFF.

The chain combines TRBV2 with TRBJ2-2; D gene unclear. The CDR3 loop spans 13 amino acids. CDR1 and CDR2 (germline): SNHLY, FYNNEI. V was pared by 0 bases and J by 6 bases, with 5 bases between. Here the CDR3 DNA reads TGTGCCAGCAGTGAAGCACGGGCCGGGGAGCTGTTTTTT. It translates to CASSEARAGELFF.

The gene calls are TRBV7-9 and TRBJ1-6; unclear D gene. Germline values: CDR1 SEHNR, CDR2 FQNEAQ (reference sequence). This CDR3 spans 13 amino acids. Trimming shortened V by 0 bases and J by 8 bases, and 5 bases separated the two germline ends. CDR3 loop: CASSLASDSPLHF. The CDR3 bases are TGTGCCAGCAGCTTAGCGAGTGATTCACCCCTCCACTTT.

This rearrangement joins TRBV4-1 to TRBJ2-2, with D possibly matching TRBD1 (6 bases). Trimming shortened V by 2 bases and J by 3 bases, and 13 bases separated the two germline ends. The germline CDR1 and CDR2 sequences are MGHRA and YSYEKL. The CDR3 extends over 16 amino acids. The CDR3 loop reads CASSQRGQPHTGELFF. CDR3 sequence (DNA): TGCGCCAGCAGCCAACGTGGACAGCCACACACCGGGGAGCTGTTTTTT.

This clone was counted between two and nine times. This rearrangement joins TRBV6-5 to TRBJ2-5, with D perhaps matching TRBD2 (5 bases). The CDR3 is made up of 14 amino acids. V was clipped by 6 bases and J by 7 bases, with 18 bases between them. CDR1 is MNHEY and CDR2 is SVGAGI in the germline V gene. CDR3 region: CASRPDWERRTQYF. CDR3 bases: TGTGCCAGCAGGCCCGACTGGGAGAGGCGGACCCAGTACTTC.

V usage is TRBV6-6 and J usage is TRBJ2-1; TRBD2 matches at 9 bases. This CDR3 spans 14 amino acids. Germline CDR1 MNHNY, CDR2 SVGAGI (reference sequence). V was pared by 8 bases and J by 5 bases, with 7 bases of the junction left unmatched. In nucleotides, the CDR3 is TGTGCCAGCCTGAGCGGGAGGAGACACAATGAGCAGTTCTTC. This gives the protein CASLSGRRHNEQFF.

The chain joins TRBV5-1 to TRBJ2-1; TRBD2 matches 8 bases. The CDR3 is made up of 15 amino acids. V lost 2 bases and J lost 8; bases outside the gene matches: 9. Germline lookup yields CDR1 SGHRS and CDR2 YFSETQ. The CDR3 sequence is CASSFGGASNDEQFF. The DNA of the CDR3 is TGCGCCAGCAGCTTCGGGGGGGCCTCCAATGATGAGCAGTTCTTC.

The CDR3 DNA reads as TGCGCCAGCAGCCAAGATTTGGACAGTCTCGGCCCTGGAAACACCATATATTTT. Its translation: CASSQDLDSLGPGNTIYF. The chain couples TRBV4-1 to TRBJ1-3; perhaps TRBD1 as D (6 bases). CDR3 length: 18 amino acids. V was trimmed by 0 bases and J by 2 bases, leaving 17 bases between them. Germline assignment: CDR1 MGHRA and CDR2 YSYEKL.

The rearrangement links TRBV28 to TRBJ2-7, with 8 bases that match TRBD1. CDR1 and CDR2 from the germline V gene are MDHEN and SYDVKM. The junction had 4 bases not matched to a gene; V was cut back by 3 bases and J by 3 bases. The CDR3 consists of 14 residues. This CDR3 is CASSFTGQVYEQYF. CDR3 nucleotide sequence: TGTGCCAGCAGTTTCACGGGACAGGTCTACGAGCAGTACTTC.

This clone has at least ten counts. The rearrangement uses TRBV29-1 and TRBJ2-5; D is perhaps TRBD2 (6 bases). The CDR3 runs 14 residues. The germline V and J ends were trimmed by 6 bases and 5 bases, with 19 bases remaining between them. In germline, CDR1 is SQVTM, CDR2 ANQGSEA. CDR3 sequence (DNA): TGCAGCGTGAGACCGGGCCTCCGGGGGGAGACCCAGTACTTC. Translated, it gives CSVRPGLRGETQYF.

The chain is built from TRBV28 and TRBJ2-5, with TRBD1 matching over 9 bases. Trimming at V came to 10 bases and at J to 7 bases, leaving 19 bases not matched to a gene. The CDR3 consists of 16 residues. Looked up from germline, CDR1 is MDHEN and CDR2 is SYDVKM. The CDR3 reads CATRVRGQGDGRTQYF. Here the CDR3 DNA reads TGTGCCACCCGCGTCCGGGGACAGGGAGACGGAAGGACCCAGTACTTC.

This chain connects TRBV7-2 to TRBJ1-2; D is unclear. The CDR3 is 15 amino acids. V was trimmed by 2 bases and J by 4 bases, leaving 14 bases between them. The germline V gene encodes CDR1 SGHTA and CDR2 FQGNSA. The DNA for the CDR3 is TGTGCCAGCAGCTTAATGTCGGTTACGGGCTATGGCTACACCTTC. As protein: CASSLMSVTGYGYTF. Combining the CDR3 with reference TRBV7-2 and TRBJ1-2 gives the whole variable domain GAGVSQSPSNKVTEKGKDVELRCDPISGHTALYWYRQSLGQGLEFLIYFQGNSAPDKSGLPSDRFSAERTGGSVSTLTIQRTQQEDSAVYLCASSLMSVTGYGYTFGSGTRLTVV.

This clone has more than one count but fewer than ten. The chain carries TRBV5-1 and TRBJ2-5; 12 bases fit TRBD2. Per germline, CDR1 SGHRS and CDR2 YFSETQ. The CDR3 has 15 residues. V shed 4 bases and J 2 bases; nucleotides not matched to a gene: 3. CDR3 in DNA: TGCGCCAGCAGCACGGGGACTAGCGGGCAAGAGACCCAGTACTTC. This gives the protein CASSTGTSGQETQYF.

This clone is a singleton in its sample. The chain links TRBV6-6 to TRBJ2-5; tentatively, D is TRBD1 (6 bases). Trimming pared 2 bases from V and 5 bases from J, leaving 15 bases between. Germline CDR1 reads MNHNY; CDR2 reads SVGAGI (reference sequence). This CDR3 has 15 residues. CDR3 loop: CASSYMAGVGETQYF. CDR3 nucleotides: TGTGCCAGCAGTTACATGGCAGGGGTAGGGGAGACCCAGTACTTC.

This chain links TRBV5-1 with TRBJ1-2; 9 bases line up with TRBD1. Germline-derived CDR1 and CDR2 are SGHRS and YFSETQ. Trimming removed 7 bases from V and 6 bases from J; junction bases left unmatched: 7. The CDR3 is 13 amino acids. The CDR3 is CASGVQGADGYTF. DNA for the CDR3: TGCGCCAGCGGTGTACAGGGGGCGGATGGCTACACCTTC.

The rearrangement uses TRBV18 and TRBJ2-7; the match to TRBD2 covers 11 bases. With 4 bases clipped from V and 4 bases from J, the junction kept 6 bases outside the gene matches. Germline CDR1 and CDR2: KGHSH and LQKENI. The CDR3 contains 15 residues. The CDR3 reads CASSRPGLAAYEQYF. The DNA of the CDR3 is TGTGCCAGCTCACGCCCGGGACTAGCGGCTTACGAGCAGTACTTC.

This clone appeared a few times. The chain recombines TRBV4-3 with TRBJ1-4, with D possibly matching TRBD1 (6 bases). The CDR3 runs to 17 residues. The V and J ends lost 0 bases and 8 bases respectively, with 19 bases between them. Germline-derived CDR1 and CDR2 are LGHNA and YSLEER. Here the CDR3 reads CASSQDQFRGGGEKLFF. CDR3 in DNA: TGCGCCAGCAGCCAAGATCAATTTAGAGGGGGTGGGGAAAAACTGTTTTTT.

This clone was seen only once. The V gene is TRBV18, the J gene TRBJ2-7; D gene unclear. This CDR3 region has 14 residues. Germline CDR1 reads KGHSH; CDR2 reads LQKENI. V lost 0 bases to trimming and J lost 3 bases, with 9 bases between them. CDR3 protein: CASSPPERHYEQYF. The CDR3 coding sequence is TGTGCCAGCTCACCACCCGAGAGACACTACGAGCAGTACTTC.

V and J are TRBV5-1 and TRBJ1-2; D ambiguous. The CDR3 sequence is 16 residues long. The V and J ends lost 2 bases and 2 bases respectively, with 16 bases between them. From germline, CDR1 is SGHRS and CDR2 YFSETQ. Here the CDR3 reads CASSFTLRRKNYGYTF. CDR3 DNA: TGCGCCAGCAGCTTTACTCTCAGGCGCAAGAACTATGGCTACACCTTC.

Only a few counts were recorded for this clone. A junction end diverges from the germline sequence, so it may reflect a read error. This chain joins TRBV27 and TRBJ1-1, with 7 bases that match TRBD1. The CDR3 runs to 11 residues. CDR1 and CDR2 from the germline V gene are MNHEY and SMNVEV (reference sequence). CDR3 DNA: TGTGCCAGCAGGCGGGACAGTGAAACTTTCTTT. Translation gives CASRRDSETFF.

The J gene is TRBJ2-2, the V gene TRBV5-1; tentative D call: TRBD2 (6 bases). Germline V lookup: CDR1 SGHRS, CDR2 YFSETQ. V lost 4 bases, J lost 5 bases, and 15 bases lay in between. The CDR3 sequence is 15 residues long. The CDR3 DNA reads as TGCGCCAGCAGCCCGGCAGGGAGCGGGACCGGGGAGCTGTTTTTT. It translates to CASSPAGSGTGELFF.

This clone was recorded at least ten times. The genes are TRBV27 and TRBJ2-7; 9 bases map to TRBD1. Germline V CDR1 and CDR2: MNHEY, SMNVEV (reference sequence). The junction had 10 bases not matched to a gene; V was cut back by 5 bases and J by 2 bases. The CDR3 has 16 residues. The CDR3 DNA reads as TGTGCCAGCAGTACTAAACAGGGGGCCTATACCTACGAGCAGTACTTC. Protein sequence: CASSTKQGAYTYEQYF.